This TCR beta chain was identified in a study of shared clonotypes between healthy human individuals. In the naive CD8 group, cells lacked CD45RO and were positively selected for CCR7, so terminally differentiated effector memory CD45RA+ cells were left out. Points on this clone: The antigen remains unidentified.

Study results and limitations: Naive subsets generally had larger estimated richness than memory subsets.

V dropped 5 bases and J dropped 1 base, with 23 bases sitting between them. The CDR3 extends over 18 amino acids. The germline CDR1 and CDR2 sequences are MDHEN and SYDVKM. Each subset's genomic DNA was shared equally among a number of immunoSEQ plates. Clones were read by immunoSEQ multiplex PCR, and TCRdb kept only the in-frame ones, dropping some. The sample has nearly 600,000 clones; over 95% are singletons. Sequences were obtained from naive CD8+ T cells sorted from blood. The rearrangement uses TRBV28 and TRBJ1-2; no clear D gene. The TCR originated in a woman under 40 in good health. This CDR3 is CASSPWTTGTGNNYGYTF. The CDR3 coding sequence is TGTGCCAGCAGTCCATGGACGACTGGTACCGGCAATAACTATGGCTACACCTTC.